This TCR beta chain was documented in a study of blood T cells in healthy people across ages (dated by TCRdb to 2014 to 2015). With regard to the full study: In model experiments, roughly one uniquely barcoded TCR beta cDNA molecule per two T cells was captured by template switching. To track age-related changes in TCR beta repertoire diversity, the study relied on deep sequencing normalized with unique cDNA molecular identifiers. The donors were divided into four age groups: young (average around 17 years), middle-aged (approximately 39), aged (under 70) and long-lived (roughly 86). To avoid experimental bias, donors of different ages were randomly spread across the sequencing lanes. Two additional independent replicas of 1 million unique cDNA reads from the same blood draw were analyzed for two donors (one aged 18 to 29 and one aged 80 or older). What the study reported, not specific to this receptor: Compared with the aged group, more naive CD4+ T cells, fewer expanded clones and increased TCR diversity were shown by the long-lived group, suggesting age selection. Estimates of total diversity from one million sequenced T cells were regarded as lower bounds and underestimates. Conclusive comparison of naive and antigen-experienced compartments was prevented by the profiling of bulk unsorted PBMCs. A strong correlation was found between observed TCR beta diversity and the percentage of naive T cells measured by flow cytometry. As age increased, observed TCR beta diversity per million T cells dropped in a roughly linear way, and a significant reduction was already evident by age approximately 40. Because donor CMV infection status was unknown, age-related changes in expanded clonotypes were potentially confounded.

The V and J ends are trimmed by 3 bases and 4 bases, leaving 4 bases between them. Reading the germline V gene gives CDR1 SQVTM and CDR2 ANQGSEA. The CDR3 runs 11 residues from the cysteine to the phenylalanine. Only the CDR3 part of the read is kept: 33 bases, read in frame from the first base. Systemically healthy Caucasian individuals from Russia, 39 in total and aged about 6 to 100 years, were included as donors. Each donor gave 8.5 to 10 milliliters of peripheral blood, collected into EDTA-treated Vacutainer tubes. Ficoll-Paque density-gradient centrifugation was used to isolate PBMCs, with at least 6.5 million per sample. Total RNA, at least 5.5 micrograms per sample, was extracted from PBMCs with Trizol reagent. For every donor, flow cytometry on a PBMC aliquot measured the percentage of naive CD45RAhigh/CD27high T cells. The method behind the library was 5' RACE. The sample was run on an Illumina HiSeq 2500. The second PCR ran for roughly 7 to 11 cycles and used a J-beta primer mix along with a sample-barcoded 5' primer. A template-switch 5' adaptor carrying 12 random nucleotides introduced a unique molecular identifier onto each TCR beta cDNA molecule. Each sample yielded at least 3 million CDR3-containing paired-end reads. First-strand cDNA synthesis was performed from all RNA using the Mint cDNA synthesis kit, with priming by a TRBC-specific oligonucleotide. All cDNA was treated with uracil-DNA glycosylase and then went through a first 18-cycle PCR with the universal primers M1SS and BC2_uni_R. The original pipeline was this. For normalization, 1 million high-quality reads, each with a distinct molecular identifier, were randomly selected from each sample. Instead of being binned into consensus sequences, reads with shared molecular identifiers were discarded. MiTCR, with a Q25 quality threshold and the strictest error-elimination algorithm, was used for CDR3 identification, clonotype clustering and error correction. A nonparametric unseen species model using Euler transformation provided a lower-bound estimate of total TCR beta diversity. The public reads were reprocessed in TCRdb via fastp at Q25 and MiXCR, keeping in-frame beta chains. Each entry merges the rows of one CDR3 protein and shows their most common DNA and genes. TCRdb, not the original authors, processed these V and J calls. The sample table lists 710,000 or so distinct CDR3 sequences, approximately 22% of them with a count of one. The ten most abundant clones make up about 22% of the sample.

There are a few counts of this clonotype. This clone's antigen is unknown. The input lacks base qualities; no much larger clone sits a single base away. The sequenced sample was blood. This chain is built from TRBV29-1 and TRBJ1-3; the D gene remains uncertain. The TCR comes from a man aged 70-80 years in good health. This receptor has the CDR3 CSVEEGNTIYF. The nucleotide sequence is TGCAGCGTTGAGGAGGGAAACACCATATATTTT.